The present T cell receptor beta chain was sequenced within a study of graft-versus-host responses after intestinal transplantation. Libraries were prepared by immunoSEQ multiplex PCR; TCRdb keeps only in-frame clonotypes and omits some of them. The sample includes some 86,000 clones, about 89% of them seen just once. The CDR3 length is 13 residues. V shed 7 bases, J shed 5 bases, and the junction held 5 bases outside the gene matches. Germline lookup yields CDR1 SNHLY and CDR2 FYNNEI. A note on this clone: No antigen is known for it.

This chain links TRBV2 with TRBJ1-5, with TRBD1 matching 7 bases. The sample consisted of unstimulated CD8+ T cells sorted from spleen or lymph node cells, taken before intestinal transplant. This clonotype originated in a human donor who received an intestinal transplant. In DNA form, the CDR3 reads TGTGCCAGCACCCAGACAGGGTATCAGCCCCAGCATTTT. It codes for CASTQTGYQPQHF.